The rows below give T cell receptor beta chains drawn from one sample of a study of T cell responses to AZD1222 COVID-19 vaccine. The assay was immunoSEQ multiplex PCR, and TCRdb's table has in-frame clones only and misses some. Altogether fewer than 150,000 clones are present, 87% being singletons, with the ten largest covering approximately 1.3%. Sequenced here: peripheral blood, sampled on day 0 of AZD1222 vaccination. All receptors come from an adult in good health. CDR3s include the opening cysteine and the closing phenylalanine or tryptophan. D genes are given only for firm matches. Clone size is not always given. Where it is, it says once, few, many or a class for expanded clones.

v_gene,j_gene,abundance,d_gene,CDR3aa,CDR3nt
TRBV24-1,TRBJ2-1,-,-,CATSSSENPQGSSYNEQFF,TGTGCCACCAGTTCGTCCGAAAACCCTCAGGGGAGCTCCTACAATGAGCAGTTCTTC
TRBV4-2,TRBJ1-6,-,-,CASSQRSGWRNSPLHF,TGTGCCAGCAGCCAACGTTCAGGGTGGAGAAATTCACCCCTCCACTTT
TRBV2,TRBJ2-7,-,TRBD1,CASSLRTGLSEQYF,TGTGCCAGCAGTCTCCGGACAGGGCTCAGTGAGCAGTACTTC
TRBV7-2,TRBJ1-2,once,-,CASRVTGPYGYTF,TGTGCCAGCAGAGTCACGGGTCCCTATGGCTACACCTTC
TRBV5-1,TRBJ2-3,-,-,CASSLTGTTDTQYF,TGCGCCAGCAGCTTGACAGGGACCACAGATACGCAGTATTTT
TRBV29-1,TRBJ2-7,-,-,CSVFLQESYEQYF,TGCAGCGTTTTCCTCCAGGAATCCTACGAGCAGTACTTC
TRBV4-2,TRBJ1-2,-,-,CASSPSTDANYGYTF,TGTGCCAGCAGCCCCTCGACCGATGCTAACTATGGCTACACCTTC
TRBV19,TRBJ2-7,-,-,CASSPQLTYEQYF,TGTGCCAGTAGTCCGCAGCTCACCTACGAGCAGTACTTC
TRBV9,TRBJ1-1,-,-,CASSAPTDTEAFF,TGTGCCAGCAGCGCCCCGACGGACACTGAAGCTTTCTTT
TRBV7-9,TRBJ2-1,-,TRBD1,CASSLTRDRGYNEQFF,TGTGCCAGCAGCTTAACCCGGGACAGAGGATACAATGAGCAGTTCTTC
TRBV4-1,TRBJ2-2,few,-,CASSQPKSIPGELFF,TGCGCCAGCAGCCAACCTAAAAGTATTCCCGGGGAGCTGTTTTTT
TRBV5-1,TRBJ1-4,-,TRBD1,CASSFEGGSSEKLFF,TGCGCCAGCAGTTTCGAAGGGGGCAGCAGTGAAAAACTGTTTTTT
TRBV7-8,TRBJ2-2,-,TRBD2,CASSLGGGPSGELFF,TGTGCCAGCAGCTTAGGCGGGGGGCCATCCGGGGAGCTGTTTTTT
TRBV7-9,TRBJ2-1,-,TRBD1,CASSRGTGLRYNEQFF,TGTGCCAGCAGCCGAGGGACAGGACTACGGTACAATGAGCAGTTCTTC
TRBV5-5,TRBJ1-6,-,-,CASSQLIDSPLHF,TGTGCCAGCAGTCAACTGATAGATTCACCCCTCCACTTT
TRBV12-5,TRBJ2-2,-,TRBD2,CASGLVPSGESGELFF,TGTGCTAGTGGTTTGGTCCCTAGCGGGGAGAGCGGGGAGCTGTTTTTT
TRBV6-5,TRBJ2-7,-,-,CASSTQDFLYEQYF,TGTGCCAGCAGTACCCAGGATTTTCTCTACGAGCAGTACTTC
TRBV28,TRBJ1-2,-,-,CASISPGGTHYGYTF,TGTGCCAGCATCTCTCCGGGAGGGACGCACTATGGCTACACCTTC
TRBV19,TRBJ1-1,once,TRBD1,CASSLQGARNTEAFF,TGTGCCAGTAGTTTGCAGGGGGCGCGGAACACTGAAGCTTTCTTT
TRBV18,TRBJ2-2,-,-,CASSPQKEDTGELFF,TGTGCCAGCTCACCTCAAAAGGAGGACACCGGGGAGCTGTTTTTT